This T cell receptor beta chain came from a study of T-cell memory formation after mild COVID-19. Study-wide context: The study found TCR clusters largely donor specific. Study-wide findings and caveats: CD4/CD8 balance characterized clones contracting day 15 to 85, and CD4+ skew characterized later expanders. Clones which contracted sat mainly in CM and EM if CD4+, and in EMRA if CD8+.

5'RACE, which relied on constant-segment primers, yielded TCR alpha and TCR beta cDNA libraries carrying sample barcodes and UMIs. MiXCR was run by TCRdb on the 5' RACE reads, yielding one entry per CDR3 protein. This repertoire shows some 120,000 distinct CDR3 sequences, about 15% found once; its top ten account for about 15%. The sample holds a few counts of this clonotype. Its antigen is currently unknown. The sequence derives from an adult woman who had mild COVID-19 (a few samples of this study predate the infection). Cell type and time point are not known. The sequencing sample was made of PBMCs or a T cell subset sorted from them (not recorded which).

CDR3 residues: CASSQDRTGGLAEAFF. CDR3 bases: TGTGCCAGCAGCCAAGATAGAACAGGGGGCTTGGCTGAAGCTTTCTTT. V is TRBV3-1 and J is TRBJ1-1; 9 positions match TRBD1. The CDR3 covers 16 residues. V shed 0 bases and J 6 bases; nucleotides not matched to a gene: 8. From germline, CDR1 is LGHDT and CDR2 YNNKEL (reference sequence).